This TCR beta chain was identified in a study of T cell repertoires in cytomegalovirus infection (dated by TCRdb to about 2019). A note on the overall study: The HLA type of each donor mattered for the analysis, because public TCR beta signatures pointed to carriage of CMV infection along with the matching HLA type. The paper as a whole reports these results and caveats: In both this cohort and an independent roughly 330-donor cohort, the cumulative frequency of public TCR beta family members distinguished carriers of CMV infection plus the relevant HLA type. In the ex vivo response, HLA-C-restricted CMV-specific TCR beta clonotypes were dominant, and in two of eight donors the single most frequent clonotype came from this HLA-C-restricted group.

Ten or more counts support this clonotype. The clone's antigen remains unknown. Base quality data are lacking; no much larger clone is found one base away. From its cysteine to its phenylalanine, the CDR3 spans 17 amino acids. Left in the record is the CDR3 DNA by itself, 51 bases read in frame from the first base. CDR1 DFQATT and CDR2 SNEGSKA are derived from the germline V gene (reference sequence). The germline V and J ends show losses of 1 base and 3 bases respectively, and no gene match explains 10 bases of the junction. These reads were obtained on an Illumina HiSeq 1500. TCRdb's own reprocessing of the public reads used fastp at Q25 and MiXCR and kept productive beta chains. Each entry is one CDR3 protein sequence, shown with its most common DNA and genes. The sample table records fewer than 80,000 distinct CDR3 sequences; around 3.4% of these occur just once. Clones ranked in the top ten supply approximately 4.6% of the sample.

Sequences were obtained from PBMCs. The chain joins TRBV20-1 to TRBJ1-5, with 9 middle bases fitting TRBD1. The clonotype comes from a human donor in good health (CMV status not recorded). Some clones in this sample may be carry-over from other donors' samples. The CDR3 is CSARGGVDRGFNQPQHF. The DNA sequence follows: TGCAGTGCTAGAGGTGGAGTGGACAGGGGATTCAATCAGCCCCAGCATTTT.